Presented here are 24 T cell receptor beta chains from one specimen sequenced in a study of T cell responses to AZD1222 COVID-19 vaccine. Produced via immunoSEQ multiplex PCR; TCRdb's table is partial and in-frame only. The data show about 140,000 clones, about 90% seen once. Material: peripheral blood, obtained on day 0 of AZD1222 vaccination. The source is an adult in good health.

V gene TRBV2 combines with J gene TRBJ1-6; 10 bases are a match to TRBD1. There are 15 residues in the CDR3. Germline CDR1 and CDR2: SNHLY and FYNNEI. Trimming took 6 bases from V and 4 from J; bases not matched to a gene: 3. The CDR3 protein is CASRGDRGYNSPLHF. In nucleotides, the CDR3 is TGTGCCAGCAGGGGGGACAGGGGTTATAATTCACCCCTCCACTTT.

For the CDR3, the DNA is TGTGCCAGCAGCTCCAGCGGCGACGAGCAGTACTTC. Encoded protein: CASSSSGDEQYF. The rearrangement joins TRBV7-9 to TRBJ2-7, with a tentative D call TRBD2 (5 bases). The CDR3 consists of 12 residues. In germline, CDR1 is SEHNR, CDR2 FQNEAQ (reference sequence). The V gene lost 4 bases and the J gene lost 5 bases, with 9 bases spanning the gap.

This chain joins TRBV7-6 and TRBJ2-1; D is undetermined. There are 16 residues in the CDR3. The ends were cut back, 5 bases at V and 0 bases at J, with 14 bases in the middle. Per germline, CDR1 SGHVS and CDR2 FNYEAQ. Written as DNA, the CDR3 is TGTGCCAGCAGCCCAGGCCGATTTAGCTCCTACAATGAGCAGTTCTTC. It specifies CASSPGRFSSYNEQFF.

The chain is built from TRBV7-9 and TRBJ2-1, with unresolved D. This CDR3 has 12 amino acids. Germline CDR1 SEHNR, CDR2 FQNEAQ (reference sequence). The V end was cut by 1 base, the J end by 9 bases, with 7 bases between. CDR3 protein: CASSLVRSEQFF. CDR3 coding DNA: TGTGCCAGCAGCTTAGTGCGTTCTGAGCAGTTCTTC.

The CDR3 DNA follows: TGCGCCAGCAGCCAAGACGGCTGGGGCAATGAGCAGTTCTTC. It encodes CASSQDGWGNEQFF. This chain connects TRBV4-3 to TRBJ2-1, with D hard to call. CDR3 length equals 14 residues. Germline loops: CDR1 LGHNA, CDR2 YSLEER. Trimming removed 0 bases from V and 6 bases from J, with 9 bases in between.

The CDR3 DNA is TGTGCCTGGAGTGCGCGCGCGGAAGACACTGAAGCTTTCTTT. It is translated as CAWSARAEDTEAFF. The chain recombines TRBV30 with TRBJ1-1, with D hard to call. The germline CDR1 and CDR2 sequences are GTSNPN and SVGIG (reference sequence). The V and J ends lost 1 base and 3 bases respectively, with 12 bases between them. This CDR3 is built from 14 residues.

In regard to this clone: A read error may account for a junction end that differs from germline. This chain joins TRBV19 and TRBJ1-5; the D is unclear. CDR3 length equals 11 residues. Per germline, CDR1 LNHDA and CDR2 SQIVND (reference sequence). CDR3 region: CASSKDLDLFF. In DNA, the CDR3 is TGTGCCAGTAGTAAGGATTTGGACCTCTTTTTT. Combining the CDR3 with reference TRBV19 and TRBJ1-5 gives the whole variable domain DGGITQSPKYLFRKEGQNVTLSCEQNLNHDAMYWYRQDPGQGLRLIYYSQIVNDFQKGDIAEGYSVSREKKESFPLTVTSAQKNPTAFYLCASSKDLDLFFGDGTRLSIL.

The CDR3 region has the DNA TGCAGCGTTGCCCAACCCCCTCGGCCAGACACTGAAGCTTTCTTT. Protein product: CSVAQPPRPDTEAFF. V usage is TRBV29-1 and J usage is TRBJ1-1; no reliable D call. Trimming left V 4 bases short and J 3 bases short, with 18 bases between. Germline values: CDR1 SQVTM, CDR2 ANQGSEA. The CDR3 covers 15 residues. The variable domain in full, with the rest retrieved from reference TRBV29-1 and TRBJ1-1, is SAVISQKPSRDICQRGTSLTIQCQVDSQVTMMFWYRQQPGQSLTLIATANQGSEATYESGFVIDKFPISRPNLTFSTLTVSNMSPEDSSIYLCSVAQPPRPDTEAFFGQGTRLTVV.

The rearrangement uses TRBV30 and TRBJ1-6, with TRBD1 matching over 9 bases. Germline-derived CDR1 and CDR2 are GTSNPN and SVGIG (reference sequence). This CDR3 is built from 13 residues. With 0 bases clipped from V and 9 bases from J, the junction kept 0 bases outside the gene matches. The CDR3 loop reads CAWSVQGASPLHF. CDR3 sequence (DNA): TGTGCCTGGAGTGTACAGGGGGCTTCACCCCTCCACTTT.

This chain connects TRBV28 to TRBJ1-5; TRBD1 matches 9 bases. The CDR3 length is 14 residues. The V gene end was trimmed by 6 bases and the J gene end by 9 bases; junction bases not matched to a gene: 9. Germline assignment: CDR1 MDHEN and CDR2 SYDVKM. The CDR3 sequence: CASRSGQGRLPQHF. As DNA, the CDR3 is TGTGCCAGCAGATCGGGACAGGGAAGGTTGCCCCAGCATTTT.

The CDR3 region is CASSTLAGVNNEQFF. The CDR3 DNA reads as TGTGCCAGCAGCACTCTAGCGGGAGTCAACAATGAGCAGTTCTTC. V is TRBV11-3 and J is TRBJ2-1; 10 nucleotides match TRBD2. The V segment lost 5 bases and the J segment 5 bases; nucleotides outside the gene matches: 6. CDR3 length equals 15 residues. Germline V gene sequence: CDR1 SGHNT, CDR2 YENEEA.

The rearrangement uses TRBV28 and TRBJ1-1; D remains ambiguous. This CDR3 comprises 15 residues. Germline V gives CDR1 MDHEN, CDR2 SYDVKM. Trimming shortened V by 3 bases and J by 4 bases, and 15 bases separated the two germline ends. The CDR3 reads CASSFRGEGPTEAFF. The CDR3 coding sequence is TGTGCCAGCAGTTTCAGAGGAGAGGGCCCCACTGAAGCTTTCTTT.

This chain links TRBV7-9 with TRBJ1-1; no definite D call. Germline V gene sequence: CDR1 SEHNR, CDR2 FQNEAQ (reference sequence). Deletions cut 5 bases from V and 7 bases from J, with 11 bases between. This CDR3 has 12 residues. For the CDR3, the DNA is TGTGCCAGCAGCCCTGTTTCGAATGAAGCTTTCTTT. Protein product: CASSPVSNEAFF. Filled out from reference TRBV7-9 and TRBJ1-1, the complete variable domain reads DTGVSQNPRHKITKRGQNVTFRCDPISEHNRLYWYRQTLGQGPEFLTYFQNEAQLEKSRLLSDRFSAERPKGSFSTLEIQRTEQGDSAMYLCASSPVSNEAFFGQGTRLTVV.

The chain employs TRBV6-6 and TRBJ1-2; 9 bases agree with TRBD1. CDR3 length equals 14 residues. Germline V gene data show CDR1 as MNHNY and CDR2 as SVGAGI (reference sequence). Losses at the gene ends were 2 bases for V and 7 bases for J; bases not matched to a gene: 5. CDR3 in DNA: TGTGCCAGCAGTTACCCGGGACAGGGTTTTGGCTACACCTTC. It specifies CASSYPGQGFGYTF.

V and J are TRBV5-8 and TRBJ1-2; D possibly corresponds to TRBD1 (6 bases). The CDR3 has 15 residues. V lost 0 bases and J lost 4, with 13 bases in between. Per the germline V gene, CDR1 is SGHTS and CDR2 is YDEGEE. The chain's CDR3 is CASSLGDTILYGYTF. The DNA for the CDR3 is TGTGCCAGCAGCTTGGGGGACACTATCCTCTATGGCTACACCTTC. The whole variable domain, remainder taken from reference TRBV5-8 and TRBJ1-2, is EAGVTQSPTHLIKTRGQQATLRCSPISGHTSVYWYQQALGLGLQFLLWYDEGEERNRGNFPPRFSGRQFPNYSSELNVNALELEDSALYLCASSLGDTILYGYTFGSGTRLTVV.

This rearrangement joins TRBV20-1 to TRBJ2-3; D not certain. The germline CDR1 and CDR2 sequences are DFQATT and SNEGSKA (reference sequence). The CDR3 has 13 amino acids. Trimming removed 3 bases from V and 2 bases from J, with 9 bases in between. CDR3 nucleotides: TGCAGTGCTAGTAACATCTTCACAGATACGCAGTATTTT. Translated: CSASNIFTDTQYF.

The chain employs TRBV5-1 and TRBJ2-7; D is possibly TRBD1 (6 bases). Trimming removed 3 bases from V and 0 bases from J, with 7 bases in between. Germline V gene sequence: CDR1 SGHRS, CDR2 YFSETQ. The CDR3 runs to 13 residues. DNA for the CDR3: TGCGCCAGCAGCTGGACAGCCTCCTACGAGCAGTACTTC. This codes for CASSWTASYEQYF.

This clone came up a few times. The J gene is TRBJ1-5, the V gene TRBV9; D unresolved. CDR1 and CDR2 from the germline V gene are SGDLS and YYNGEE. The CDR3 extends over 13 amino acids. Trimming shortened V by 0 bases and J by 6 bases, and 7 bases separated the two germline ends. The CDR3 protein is CASSVGEGQPQHF. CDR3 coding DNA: TGTGCCAGCAGCGTAGGAGAGGGTCAGCCCCAGCATTTT.

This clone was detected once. As DNA, the CDR3 is TGTGCCAGTACCCAGACAAACACTGAAGCTTTCTTT. Its translation is CASTQTNTEAFF. The rearrangement joins TRBV19 to TRBJ1-1; no firm D call. The V gene lost 7 bases and the J gene lost 2 bases, with 8 bases spanning the gap. Per germline, CDR1 LNHDA and CDR2 SQIVND (reference sequence). This CDR3 has 12 residues.

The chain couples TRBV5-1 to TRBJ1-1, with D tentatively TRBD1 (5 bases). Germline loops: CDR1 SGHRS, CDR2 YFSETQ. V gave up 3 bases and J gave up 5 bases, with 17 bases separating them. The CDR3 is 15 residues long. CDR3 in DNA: TGCGCCAGCAGCTCCACACGGGGGGGTGTAACTGAAGCTTTCTTT. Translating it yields CASSSTRGGVTEAFF.

CDR3 DNA sequence: TGTGCCACACAGAACCAGGGTCCTGCTGAAGCTTTCTTT. Translated: CATQNQGPAEAFF. The chain has TRBV10-3 and TRBJ1-1; the D gene is possibly TRBD1 (5 bases). V shed 10 bases and J shed 6 bases, with 18 bases lying between them. CDR3 length: 13 residues. Germline CDR1 ENHRY, CDR2 SYGVKD.

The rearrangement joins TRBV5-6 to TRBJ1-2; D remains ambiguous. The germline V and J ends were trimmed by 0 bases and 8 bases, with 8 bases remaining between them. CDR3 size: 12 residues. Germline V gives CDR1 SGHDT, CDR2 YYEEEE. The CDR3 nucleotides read TGTGCCAGCAGCTTGGATCGGGGAGGCTACACCTTC. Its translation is CASSLDRGGYTF.

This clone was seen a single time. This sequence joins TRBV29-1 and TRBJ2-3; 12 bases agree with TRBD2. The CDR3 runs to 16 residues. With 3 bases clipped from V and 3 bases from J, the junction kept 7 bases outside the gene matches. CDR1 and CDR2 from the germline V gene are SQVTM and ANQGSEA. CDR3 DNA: TGCAGCGTTGAGGGGGCTCTAGCGGGAGGGACAGATACGCAGTATTTT. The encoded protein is CSVEGALAGGTDTQYF.

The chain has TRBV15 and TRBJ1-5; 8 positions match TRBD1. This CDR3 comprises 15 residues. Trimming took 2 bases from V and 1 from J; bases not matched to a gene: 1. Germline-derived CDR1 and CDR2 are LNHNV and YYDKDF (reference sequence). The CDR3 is CATSRNRGSNQPQHF. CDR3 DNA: TGTGCCACCAGCAGAAACAGGGGGAGCAATCAGCCCCAGCATTTT. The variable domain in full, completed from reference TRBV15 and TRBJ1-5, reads DAMVIQNPRYQVTQFGKPVTLSCSQTLNHNVMYWYQQKSSQAPKLLFHYYDKDFNNEADTPDNFQSRRPNTSFCFLDIRSPGLGDTAMYLCATSRNRGSNQPQHFGDGTRLSIL.